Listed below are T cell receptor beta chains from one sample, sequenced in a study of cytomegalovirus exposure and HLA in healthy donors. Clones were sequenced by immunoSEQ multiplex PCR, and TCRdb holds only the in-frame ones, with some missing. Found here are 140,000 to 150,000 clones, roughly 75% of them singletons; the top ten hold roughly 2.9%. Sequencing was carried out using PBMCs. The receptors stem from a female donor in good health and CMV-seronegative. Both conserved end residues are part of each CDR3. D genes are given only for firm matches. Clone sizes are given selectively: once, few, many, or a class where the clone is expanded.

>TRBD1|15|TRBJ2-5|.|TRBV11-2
TGTGCCAGCAGTGGGACAGGGGTGTACCAAGAGACCCAGTACTTC
CASSGTGVYQETQYF
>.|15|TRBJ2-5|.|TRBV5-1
TGCGCCAGCAGCTTGGCCCTTTCGAGTCTGGAGACCCAGTACTTC
CASSLALSSLETQYF
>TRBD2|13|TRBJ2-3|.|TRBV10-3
TGTGCCATCAGTGGGCTAGCGGGAGTAACGCAGTATTTT
CAISGLAGVTQYF
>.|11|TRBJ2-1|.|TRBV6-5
TGTGCCAGCAGCTCCCCAACCCTCGGGTTCTTC
CASSSPTLGFF
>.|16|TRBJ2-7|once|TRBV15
TGTGCCACCAGCCTTACTACTATAGGACAGAAGTACGAGCAGTACTTC
CATSLTTIGQKYEQYF
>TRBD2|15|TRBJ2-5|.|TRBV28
TGTGCCAGCAGAACCCCGGGACTAGCGGGAGAGACCCAGTACTTC
CASRTPGLAGETQYF
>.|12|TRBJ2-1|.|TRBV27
TGTGCCAGCAGTTTGGCTGGTAATGAGCAGTTCTTC
CASSLAGNEQFF
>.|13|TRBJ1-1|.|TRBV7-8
TGTGCCAGCAGCCGGCCGGGGAACACTGAAGCTTTCTTT
CASSRPGNTEAFF
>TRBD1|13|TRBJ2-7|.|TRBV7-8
TGTGCCAGCAGCGGGACAGGGGCCTACGAGCAGTACTTC
CASSGTGAYEQYF
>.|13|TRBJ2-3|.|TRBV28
TGTGCCAGCAGTTCCACCCTAACAGATACGCAGTATTTT
CASSSTLTDTQYF
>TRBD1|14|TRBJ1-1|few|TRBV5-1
TGCGCCAGCAGCTTAAGACAGGGGAACACTGAAGCTTTCTTT
CASSLRQGNTEAFF
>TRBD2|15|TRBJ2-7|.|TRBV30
TGTGCCTGGAGTGAAACGACTAGCGGTCCCTACGAGCAGTACTTC
CAWSETTSGPYEQYF
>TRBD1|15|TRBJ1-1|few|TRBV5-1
TGCGCCAGCAGCTGGGGGACAGGGGTGCGCACTGAAGCTTTCTTT
CASSWGTGVRTEAFF
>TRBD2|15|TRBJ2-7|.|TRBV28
TGTGCCAGCAGTTTTCGGACTAGTGTCGTATACGAGCAGTACTTC
CASSFRTSVVYEQYF
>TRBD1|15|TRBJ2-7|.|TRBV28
TGTGCCAGCAGTTTCTCCCCAGGGGGAAGCTACGAGCAGTACTTC
CASSFSPGGSYEQYF
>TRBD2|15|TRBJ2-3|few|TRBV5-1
TGCGCCAGCAGCGGAATAGCGGGTACCACAGATACGCAGTATTTT
CASSGIAGTTDTQYF
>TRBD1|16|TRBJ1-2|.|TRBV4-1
TGCGCCAGCAGCCGCCTACAGGGGGCGGGGAACTATGGCTACCCCTTC
CASSRLQGAGNYGYPF
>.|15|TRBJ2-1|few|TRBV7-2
TGTGCCAGCAGCTTACGTAGCGTAGCTTTCAGTGAGCAGTTCTTC
CASSLRSVAFSEQFF
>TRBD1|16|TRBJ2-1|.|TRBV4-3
TGCGCCAGCAGCCAAGGCAGGGGGTCGGCGTTTAATGAGCAGTTCTTC
CASSQGRGSAFNEQFF
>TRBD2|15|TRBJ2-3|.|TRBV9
TGTGCCAGCAGCGTGACTAGCGGGACCACAGATACGCAGTATTTT
CASSVTSGTTDTQYF
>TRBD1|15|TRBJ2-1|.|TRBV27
TGTGCCAGCAGTCTAAACAGGGGGCACGGGAATGAGCAGTTCTTC
CASSLNRGHGNEQFF
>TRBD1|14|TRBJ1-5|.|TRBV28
TGTGCCAGCAGTATACTGGACAGGAATCAGCCCCAGCATTTT
CASSILDRNQPQHF
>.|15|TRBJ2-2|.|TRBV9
TGTGCCAGCAGCGTAGTGGGTCAGGGAGGCGCGGAGCTGTTTTTT
CASSVVGQGGAELFF
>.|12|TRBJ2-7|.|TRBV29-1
TGCAGCTCGAAGACAGGTCCCTACGAGCAGTACTTC
CSSKTGPYEQYF
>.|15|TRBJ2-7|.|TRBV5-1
TGCGCCAGCAGCTTGGAAGGGAGTGGGTGGGACGAGCAGTACTTC
CASSLEGSGWDEQYF
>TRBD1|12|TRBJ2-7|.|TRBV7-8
TGTGCCAGCGCTGACAGGGGCTACGAGCAGTACTTC
CASADRGYEQYF
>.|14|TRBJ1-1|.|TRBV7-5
TGTGTCAGAAGCTACTCGCAGGAGGACACTGAAGCTTTCTTT
CVRSYSQEDTEAFF
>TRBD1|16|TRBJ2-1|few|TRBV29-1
TGCAGCGTTGAAGATCGTGTGACAGGGTCATACAATGAGCAGTTCTTC
CSVEDRVTGSYNEQFF
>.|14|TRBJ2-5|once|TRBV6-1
TGTGCCATCGAAGCCCAACAGGGTTCCGAGACCCAGTACTTC
CAIEAQQGSETQYF
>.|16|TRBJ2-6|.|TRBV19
TGTGCCAGTAGTATAGCGTCCCAGTCTGGGGCCAACGTCCTGACTTTC
CASSIASQSGANVLTF
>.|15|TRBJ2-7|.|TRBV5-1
TGCGCCAGCAGCTTGGAAAGGGAGGGGGACTACGAGCAGTACTTC
CASSLEREGDYEQYF
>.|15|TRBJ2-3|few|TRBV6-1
TGTGCCAGCAGTGAATGGGCCGGAAGCACAGATACGCAGTATTTT
CASSEWAGSTDTQYF
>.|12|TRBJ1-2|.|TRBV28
TGTGCCAGCAGTGGGCCAGGGCAGGGCTACACCTTC
CASSGPGQGYTF
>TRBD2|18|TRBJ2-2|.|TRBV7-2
TGTGCCAGCAGCTATACTCTCACGGGAGGGCCGTACACCGGGGAGCTGTTTTTT
CASSYTLTGGPYTGELFF
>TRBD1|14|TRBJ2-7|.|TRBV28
TGTGCCAGCACCGAGGGACAGGGGTCCTACGAGCAGTACTTC
CASTEGQGSYEQYF
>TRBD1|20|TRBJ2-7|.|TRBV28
TGTGCCAGCAGTTGCCTGCCACAGGGGCCAGAAAATTGGGGTTCCTACGAGCAGTACTTC
CASSCLPQGPENWGSYEQYF
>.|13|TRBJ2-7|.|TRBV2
TGTGCCAGCACTGGACAGCGAACCTACGAGCAGTACTTC
CASTGQRTYEQYF
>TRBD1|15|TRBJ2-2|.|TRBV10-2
TGCGCCAGCAGTGGCCAGGGGGCGAACACCGGGGAGCTGTTTTTT
CASSGQGANTGELFF
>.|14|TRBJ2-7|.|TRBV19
TGTGCCAGTAGTTCTGGGGGCAACATCTACGAGCAGTACTTC
CASSSGGNIYEQYF
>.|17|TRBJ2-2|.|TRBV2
TGTGCCAGCAGTGAAGCGGTGTTTTCGACTGGTGCCGGGGAGCTGTTTTTT
CASSEAVFSTGAGELFF
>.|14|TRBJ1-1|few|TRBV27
TGTGCCAGCAGTTTATCTCGGGGGAGCACTGAAGCTTTCTTT
CASSLSRGSTEAFF
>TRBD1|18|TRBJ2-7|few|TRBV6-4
TGTGCCAGCAGCGCCGGGACAGGGGGCCCAGTGGCTCTGTGCGAGCAGTACTTC
CASSAGTGGPVALCEQYF
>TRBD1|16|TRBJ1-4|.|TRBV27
TGTGCCAGCAGTTTAGGGACAGGGGGCCGGGCTGAAAAACTGTTTTTT
CASSLGTGGRAEKLFF
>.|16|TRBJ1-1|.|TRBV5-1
TGCGCCAGCAGCCCCTTCGGGACGGGAGCAAACACTGAAGCTTTCTTT
CASSPFGTGANTEAFF
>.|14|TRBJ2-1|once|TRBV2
TGTGCCAGCAGTGAAGGTCTAGCGTACAATGAGCAGTTCTTC
CASSEGLAYNEQFF
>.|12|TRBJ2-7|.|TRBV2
TGTGCCAGCAGCCTAGGCCGCTACGAGCAGTACTTC
CASSLGRYEQYF
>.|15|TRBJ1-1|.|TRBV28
TGTGCCAGCAGTTGGGGCGGGAGGGGGAACACTGAAGCTTTCTTT
CASSWGGRGNTEAFF
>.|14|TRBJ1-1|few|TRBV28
TGTGCCAGCACCACTAATGGAGGGGTGACTGAAGCTTTCTTT
CASTTNGGVTEAFF
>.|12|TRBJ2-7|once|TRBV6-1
TGTGCCAGCTATGGACATCTTGCTGAGCAGTACTTC
CASYGHLAEQYF
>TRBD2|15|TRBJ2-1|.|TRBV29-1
TGCAGCGTTGAACTAGCGGTAGGGACCTACAATGAGCAGTTCTTC
CSVELAVGTYNEQFF
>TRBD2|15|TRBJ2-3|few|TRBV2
TGTGCCAGCATTCCGGGACTAGCCCCCACAGATACGCAGTATTTT
CASIPGLAPTDTQYF
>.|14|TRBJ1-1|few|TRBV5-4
TGTGCCAGCAGCTCTAGACAGCTGAACACTGAAGCTTTCTTT
CASSSRQLNTEAFF
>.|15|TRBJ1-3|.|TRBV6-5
TGTGCCAGCAGTTACTTGTCCGGGGCTGGAAACACCATATATTTT
CASSYLSGAGNTIYF
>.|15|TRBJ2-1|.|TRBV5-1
TGCGCCAGCAGCTCCACGGACAGCCCCATCAATGAGCAGTTCTTC
CASSSTDSPINEQFF
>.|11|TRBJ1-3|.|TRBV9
TGTGCCAGCAGCACCCGGGACACCATATATTTT
CASSTRDTIYF